The subject of this entry is one T cell receptor beta chain. Antigen unknown. This record comes from a study of T cell repertoires in cytomegalovirus infection. Study context: Shared public TCR beta signatures pointed to both CMV infection and a matching HLA type. Overall study findings and caveats: Ex vivo, HLA-C-restricted CMV-specific TCR beta clonotypes prevailed over the rest of the response.

CDR1 and CDR2 from the germline V gene are MGHRA and YSYEKL. Trimming took 3 bases from V and 5 from J; bases not matched to a gene: 7. The CDR3 has 16 amino acids. TCRdb fed the reads into MiXCR, producing one record per CDR3 protein. The sample has approximately 600,000 distinct CDR3 sequences, about 39% seen once. Here the sequenced sample was cultured PBMCs, taken from culture after CMV antigen stimulation. This receptor was obtained from a human donor in good health (CMV status not recorded). Some clones in this sample may be carry-over from other donors' samples. The V and J genes are TRBV4-1 and TRBJ1-6; 7 bases are a match to TRBD1. CDR3 residues: CASSQVAGQNNSPLHF. Written as DNA, the CDR3 is TGCGCCAGCAGCCAGGTCGCGGGACAGAATAATTCACCCCTCCACTTT.